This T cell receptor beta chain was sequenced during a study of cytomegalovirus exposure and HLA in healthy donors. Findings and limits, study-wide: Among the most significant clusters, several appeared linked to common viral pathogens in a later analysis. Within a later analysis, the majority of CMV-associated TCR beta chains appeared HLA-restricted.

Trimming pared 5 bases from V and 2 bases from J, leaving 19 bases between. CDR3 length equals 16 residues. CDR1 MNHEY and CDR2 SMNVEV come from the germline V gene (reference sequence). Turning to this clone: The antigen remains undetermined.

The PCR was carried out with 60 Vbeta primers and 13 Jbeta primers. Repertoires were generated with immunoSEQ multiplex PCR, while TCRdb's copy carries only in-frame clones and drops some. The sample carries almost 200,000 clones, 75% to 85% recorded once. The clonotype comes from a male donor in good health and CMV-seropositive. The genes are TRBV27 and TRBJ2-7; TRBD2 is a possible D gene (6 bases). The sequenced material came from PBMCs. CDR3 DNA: TGTGCCAGCAGTCCCGCTTCGGAGGGTGGGACCTACGAGCAGTACTTC. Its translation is CASSPASEGGTYEQYF.